The entry below gives a single T cell receptor beta chain sequence along with its context. TCRdb's copy holds only in-frame clones and misses some; the assay was immunoSEQ multiplex PCR. Of approximately 210,000 clones in the sample, about 82% were seen once. These data are taken from a study of blood T cell repertoires in COVID-19. The receptor was derived from a man in his fifties or sixties with COVID-19, enrolled during active disease. The sample was peripheral blood.

For the CDR3, the DNA is TGTGCCAGCAGCTTGGCTCGGGACAGGGTTCGGTACACCGGGGAGCTGTTTTTT. Amino acid sequence: CASSLARDRVRYTGELFF. V and J are TRBV5-4 and TRBJ2-2; 9 positions agree with TRBD1. Germline V lookup: CDR1 SGHNT, CDR2 YYREEE (reference sequence). The CDR3 runs 18 residues. V was pared by 0 bases and J by 3 bases, with 9 bases of the junction left unmatched.